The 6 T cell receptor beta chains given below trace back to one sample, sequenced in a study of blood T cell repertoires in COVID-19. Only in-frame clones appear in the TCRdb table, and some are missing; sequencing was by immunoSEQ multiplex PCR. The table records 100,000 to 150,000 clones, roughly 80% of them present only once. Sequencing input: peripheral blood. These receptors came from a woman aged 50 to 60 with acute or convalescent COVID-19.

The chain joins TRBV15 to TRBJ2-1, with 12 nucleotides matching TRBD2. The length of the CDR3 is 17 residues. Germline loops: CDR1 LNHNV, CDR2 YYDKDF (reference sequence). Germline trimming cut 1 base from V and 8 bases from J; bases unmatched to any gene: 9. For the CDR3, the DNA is TGTGCCACCAGCAGAGTGGGTCGACTAGCGGGGGTGGATGAGCAGTTCTTC. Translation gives CATSRVGRLAGVDEQFF.

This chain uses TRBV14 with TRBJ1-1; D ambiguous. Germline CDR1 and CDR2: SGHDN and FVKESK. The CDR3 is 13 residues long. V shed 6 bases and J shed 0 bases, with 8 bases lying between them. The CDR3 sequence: CASSRTVNTEAFF. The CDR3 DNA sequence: TGTGCCAGCAGTCGCACGGTGAACACTGAAGCTTTCTTT.

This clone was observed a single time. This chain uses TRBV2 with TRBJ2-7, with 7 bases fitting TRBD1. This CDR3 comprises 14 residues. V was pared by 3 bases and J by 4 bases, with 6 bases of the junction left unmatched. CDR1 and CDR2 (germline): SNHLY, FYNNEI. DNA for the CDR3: TGTGCCAGCAGTGATTACAGGGGTCGATACGAGCAGTACTTC. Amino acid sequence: CASSDYRGRYEQYF.

CDR3 amino acids: CASTSGGATNSPLHF. The DNA of the CDR3 is TGTGCCAGCACTTCAGGGGGCGCGACGAATTCACCCCTCCACTTT. This rearrangement joins TRBV28 to TRBJ1-6, with 8 bases matching TRBD1. V lost 7 bases, J lost 7 bases, and 9 bases stayed unmatched. The CDR3 has 15 amino acids. Per germline, CDR1 MDHEN and CDR2 SYDVKM.

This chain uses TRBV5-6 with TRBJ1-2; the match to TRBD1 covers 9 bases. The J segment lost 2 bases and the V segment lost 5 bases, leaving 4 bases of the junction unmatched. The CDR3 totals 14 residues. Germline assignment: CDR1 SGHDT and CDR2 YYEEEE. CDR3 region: CASSRDRANYGYTF. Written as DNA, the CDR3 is TGTGCCAGCAGTCGGGACAGGGCCAACTATGGCTACACCTTC.

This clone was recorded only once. For the CDR3, the DNA is TGTGCCAGCAGTGTTCAGGGGTGGGGTGGCTACACCTTC. Its translation: CASSVQGWGGYTF. The rearrangement uses TRBV2 and TRBJ1-2; tentatively, D is TRBD1 (6 bases). The CDR3 has 13 residues. Germline loops: CDR1 SNHLY, CDR2 FYNNEI. Trimming removed 4 bases at V and 7 bases at J, with 13 bases between.